The entry below gives a single T cell receptor (beta chain) sequence along with its context. Its antigen is unidentified. This record belongs to a study of OX40 agonist ivuxolimab in advanced cancers. Across the whole study: Participants averaged about 60 years of age (range about 23 to 80) and were around 83% male.

Sequenced by immunoSEQ multiplex PCR; TCRdb stores in-frame clones only, minus some. The table includes around 19,000 clones, 85% to 95% detected once. Points from the study as a whole: Researchers report that CD8+ T cells had, on average, more expanded clones than CD4+.

V was clipped by 6 bases and J by 1 base, with 6 bases between them. There are 13 residues in the CDR3. The germline V gene encodes CDR1 MGHRA and CDR2 YSYEKL. This receptor was taken from an adult with an advanced solid tumor such as melanoma, head and neck, liver or kidney cancer. The chain employs TRBV4-1 and TRBJ2-2; D unclear. Sequencing used CD4+ or CD8+ T cells sorted from blood, obtained in a trial of the OX40 agonist ivuxolimab. CDR3: CASSQWNTGELFF. The CDR3 DNA is TGCGCCAGCAGTCAGTGGAACACCGGGGAGCTGTTTTTT.